Below, one T cell receptor beta chain is given with its context. The sample originates from a study of sequential checkpoint blockade in melanoma. For the study at large: Both treatment sequences were followed by maintenance nivolumab.

The CDR3 contains 16 residues. V shed 6 bases and J 4 bases; nucleotides not matched to a gene: 9. Germline assignment: CDR1 ENHRY and CDR2 SYGVKD. The method was immunoSEQ multiplex PCR; TCRdb's version includes in-frame clones alone and lacks a portion of them. Of about 13,000 clones in the sample, roughly four fifths were seen once. Treatment defined: randomized to nivolumab then ipilimumab (arm A) or the reverse (arm B). Patients had received no earlier DNA-damaging chemotherapy. From thawed PBMCs, live CD3+CD8+ cells negative for CD19 and CD56 were sorted. The sequencing here drew on CD8+ T cells sorted from blood (inferred from file names), taken from a patient given nivolumab and ipilimumab in sequence. The rearrangement joins TRBV10-3 to TRBJ2-3, with 11 bases matching TRBD2. The receptor's source is a human donor with melanoma. In DNA, the CDR3 is TGTGCCATCAGGGGGTTTGGGGGACTAGCGGCAGATACGCAGTATTTT. Translating gives CAIRGFGGLAADTQYF.